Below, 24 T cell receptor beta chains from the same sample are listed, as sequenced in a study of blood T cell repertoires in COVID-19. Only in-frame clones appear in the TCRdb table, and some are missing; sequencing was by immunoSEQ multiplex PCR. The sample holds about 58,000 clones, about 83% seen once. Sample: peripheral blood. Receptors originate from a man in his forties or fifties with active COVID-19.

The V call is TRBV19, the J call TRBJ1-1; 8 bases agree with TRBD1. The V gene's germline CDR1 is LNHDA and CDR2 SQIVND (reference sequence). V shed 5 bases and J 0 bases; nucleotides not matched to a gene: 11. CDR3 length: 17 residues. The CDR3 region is CASSVRRTGPMNTEAFF. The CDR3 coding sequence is TGTGCCAGTAGTGTTCGCCGGACAGGGCCCATGAACACTGAAGCTTTCTTT.

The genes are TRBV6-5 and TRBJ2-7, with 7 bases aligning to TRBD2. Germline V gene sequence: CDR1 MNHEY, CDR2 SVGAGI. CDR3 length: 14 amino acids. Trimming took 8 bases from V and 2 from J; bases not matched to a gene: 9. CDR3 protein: CASHPSGSTYEQYF. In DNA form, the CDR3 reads TGTGCCAGCCATCCTAGCGGCAGCACCTACGAGCAGTACTTC.

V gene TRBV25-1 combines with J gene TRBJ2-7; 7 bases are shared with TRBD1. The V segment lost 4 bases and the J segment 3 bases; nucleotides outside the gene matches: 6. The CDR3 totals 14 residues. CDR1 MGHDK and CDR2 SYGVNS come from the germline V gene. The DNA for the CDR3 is TGTGCCAGCAGTGGTACAGGGGTTCTCTACGAGCAGTACTTC. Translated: CASSGTGVLYEQYF.

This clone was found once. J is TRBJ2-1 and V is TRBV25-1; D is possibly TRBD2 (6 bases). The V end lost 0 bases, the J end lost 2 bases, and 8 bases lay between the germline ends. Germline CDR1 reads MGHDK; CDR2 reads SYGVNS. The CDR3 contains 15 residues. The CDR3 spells CASSEYSGPYNEQFF. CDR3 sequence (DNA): TGTGCCAGCAGTGAATACAGCGGGCCCTACAATGAGCAGTTCTTC.

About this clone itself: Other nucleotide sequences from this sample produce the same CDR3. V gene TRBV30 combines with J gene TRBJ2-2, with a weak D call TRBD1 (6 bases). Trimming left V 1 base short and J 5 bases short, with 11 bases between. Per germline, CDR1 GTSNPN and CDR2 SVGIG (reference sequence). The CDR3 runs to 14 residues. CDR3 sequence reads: CAWSGTRGTGELFF. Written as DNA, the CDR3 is TGTGCCTGGAGTGGGACCAGGGGAACCGGGGAGCTGTTTTTT.

In DNA, the CDR3 is TGTGCCAGCAGCCAAACAGGGTACAGGCAGTTCTTC. Its translation is CASSQTGYRQFF. The genes are TRBV3-1 (or the pseudogene TRBV3-2) and TRBJ2-1, with D possibly being TRBD1 (6 bases). The CDR3 spans 12 residues. The germline V gene has CDR1 LGHDT and CDR2 YNNKEL (reference sequence). Trimming removed 2 bases at V and 12 bases at J, with 11 bases between.

In nucleotides, the CDR3 is TGTGCCAGCAGGCAGGGACAGGGTAATCAGCCCCAGCATTTT. This gives the protein CASRQGQGNQPQHF. The rearrangement joins TRBV6-6 to TRBJ1-5, with 9 bases matching TRBD1. V was clipped by 6 bases and J by 4 bases; unmatched bases: 4. Germline CDR1 MNHNY, CDR2 SVGAGI (reference sequence). The CDR3 sequence is 14 residues long.

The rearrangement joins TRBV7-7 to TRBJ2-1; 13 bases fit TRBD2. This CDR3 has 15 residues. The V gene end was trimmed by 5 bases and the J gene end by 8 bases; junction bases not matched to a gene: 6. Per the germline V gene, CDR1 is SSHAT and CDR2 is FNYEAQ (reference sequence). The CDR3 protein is CASSPGTSGIYEQFF. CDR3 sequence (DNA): TGTGCCAGCAGCCCCGGGACTAGCGGGATATATGAGCAGTTCTTC.

This chain's CDR3 is CASSLYGTSGPGTQYF. CDR3 DNA: TGTGCCAGCAGTTTATACGGGACTAGCGGCCCAGGGACCCAGTACTTC. This chain joins TRBV27 and TRBJ2-5; 11 nucleotides line up with TRBD2. V gave up 1 base and J gave up 7 bases; unmatched junction bases: 8. CDR1 and CDR2 (germline): MNHEY, SMNVEV (reference sequence). The CDR3 has 16 residues.

CDR3 bases: TGTGCCAGCAGCGTAGGGCCAGGGAAATTGGGATCGGCTAATGAAAAACTGTTTTTT. Translation: CASSVGPGKLGSANEKLFF. The J gene is TRBJ1-4, the V gene TRBV9, with a tentative D call TRBD1 (5 bases). V dropped 0 bases and J dropped 3 bases, with 21 bases sitting between them. The CDR3 spans 19 residues. Germline assignment: CDR1 SGDLS and CDR2 YYNGEE.

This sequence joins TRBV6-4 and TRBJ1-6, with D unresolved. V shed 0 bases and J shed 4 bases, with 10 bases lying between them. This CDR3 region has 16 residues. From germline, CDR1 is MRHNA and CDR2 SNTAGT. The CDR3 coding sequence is TGTGCCAGCAGTGACTCAAGAGGCGGGTATAATTCACCCCTCCACTTT. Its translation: CASSDSRGGYNSPLHF.

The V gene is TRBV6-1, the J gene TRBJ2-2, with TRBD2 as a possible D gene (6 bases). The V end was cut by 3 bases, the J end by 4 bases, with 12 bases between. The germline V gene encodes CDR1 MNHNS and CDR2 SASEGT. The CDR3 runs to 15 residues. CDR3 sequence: CASSELGAGTGELFF. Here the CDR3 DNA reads TGTGCCAGCAGTGAGCTTGGAGCGGGCACCGGGGAGCTGTTTTTT.

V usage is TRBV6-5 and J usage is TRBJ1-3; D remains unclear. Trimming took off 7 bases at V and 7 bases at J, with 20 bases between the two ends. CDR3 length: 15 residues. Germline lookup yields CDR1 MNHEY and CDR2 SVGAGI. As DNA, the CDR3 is TGTGCCAGCAAAGCGGCACCTTCGCTAAGCAACACCATATATTTT. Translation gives CASKAAPSLSNTIYF.

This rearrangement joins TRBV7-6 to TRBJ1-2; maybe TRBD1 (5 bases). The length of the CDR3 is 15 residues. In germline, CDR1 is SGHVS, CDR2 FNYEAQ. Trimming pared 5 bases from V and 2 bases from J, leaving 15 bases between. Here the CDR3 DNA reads TGTGCCAGCAGCCCCGGGAGGGGTGGCAACTATGGCTACACCTTC. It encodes CASSPGRGGNYGYTF.

The CDR3 protein is CAWSTLGTGPYGYTF. The CDR3, as DNA: TGTGCCTGGAGTACTTTAGGGACAGGTCCCTATGGCTACACCTTC. The chain recombines TRBV30 with TRBJ1-2, with TRBD1 matching over 8 bases. The CDR3 has 15 residues. V dropped 2 bases and J dropped 4; count of bases not matched to a gene: 9. Per germline, CDR1 GTSNPN and CDR2 SVGIG (reference sequence).

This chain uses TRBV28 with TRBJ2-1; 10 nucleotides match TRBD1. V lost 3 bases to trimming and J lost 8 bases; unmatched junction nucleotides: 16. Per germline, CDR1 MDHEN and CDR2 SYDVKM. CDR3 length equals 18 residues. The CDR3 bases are TGTGCCAGCAGTTTTAATTTAAGGGGACAGGGGTTTTCTGATGAGCAGTTCTTC. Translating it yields CASSFNLRGQGFSDEQFF.

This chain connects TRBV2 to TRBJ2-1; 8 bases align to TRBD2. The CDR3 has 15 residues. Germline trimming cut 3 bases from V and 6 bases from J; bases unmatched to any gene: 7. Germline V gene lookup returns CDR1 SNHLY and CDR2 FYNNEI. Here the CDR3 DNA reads TGTGCCAGCAGTGAGCGCGGGAGGTCCCTCAATGAGCAGTTCTTC. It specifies CASSERGRSLNEQFF. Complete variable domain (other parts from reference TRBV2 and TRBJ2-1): EPEVTQTPSHQVTQMGQEVILRCVPISNHLYFYWYRQILGQKVEFLVSFYNNEISEKSEIFDDQFSVERPDGSNFTLKIRSTKLEDSAMYFCASSERGRSLNEQFFGPGTRLTVL.

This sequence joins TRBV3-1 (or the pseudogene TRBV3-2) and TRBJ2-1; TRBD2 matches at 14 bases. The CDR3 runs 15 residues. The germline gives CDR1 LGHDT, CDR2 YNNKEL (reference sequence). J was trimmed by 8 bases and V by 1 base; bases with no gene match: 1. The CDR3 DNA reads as TGTGCCAGCAGCCAAGGACTAGCGGGAGGGGATGAGCAGTTCTTC. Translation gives CASSQGLAGGDEQFF.

The CDR3 coding sequence is TGTGCCAGCAGCTTAGCTCCGTTACTAGCGGACCGCGGGGAGACCCAGTACTTC. Translating it yields CASSLAPLLADRGETQYF. This chain links TRBV7-6 with TRBJ2-5; 8 nucleotides agree with TRBD2. In germline, CDR1 is SGHVS, CDR2 FNYEAQ. This CDR3 has 18 residues. V lost 0 bases to trimming and J lost 5 bases; unmatched junction nucleotides: 14.

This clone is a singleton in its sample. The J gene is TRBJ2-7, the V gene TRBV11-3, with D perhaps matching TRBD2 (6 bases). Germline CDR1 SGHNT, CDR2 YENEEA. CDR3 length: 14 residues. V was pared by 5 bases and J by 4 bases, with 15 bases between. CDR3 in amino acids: CASSPDGGPYEQYF. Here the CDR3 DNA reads TGTGCCAGCAGCCCCGATGGAGGGCCTTACGAGCAGTACTTC.

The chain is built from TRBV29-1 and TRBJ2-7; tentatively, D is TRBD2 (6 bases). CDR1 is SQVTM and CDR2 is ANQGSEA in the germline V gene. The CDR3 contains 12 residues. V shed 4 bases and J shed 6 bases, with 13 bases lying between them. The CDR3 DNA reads TGCAGCGTTGCTAGCGTCTCTGCCGAGCAGTACTTC. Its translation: CSVASVSAEQYF.

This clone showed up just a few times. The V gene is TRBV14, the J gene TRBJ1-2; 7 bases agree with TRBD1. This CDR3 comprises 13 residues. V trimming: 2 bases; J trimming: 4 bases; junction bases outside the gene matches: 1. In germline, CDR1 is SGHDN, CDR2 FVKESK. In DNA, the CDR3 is TGTGCCAGCAGCCAACAGGGGGGCTATGGCTACACCTTC. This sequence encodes CASSQQGGYGYTF. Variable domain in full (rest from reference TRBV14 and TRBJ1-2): EAGVTQFPSHSVIEKGQTVTLRCDPISGHDNLYWYRRVMGKEIKFLLHFVKESKQDESGMPNNRFLAERTGGTYSTLKVQPAELEDSGVYFCASSQQGGYGYTFGSGTRLTVV.

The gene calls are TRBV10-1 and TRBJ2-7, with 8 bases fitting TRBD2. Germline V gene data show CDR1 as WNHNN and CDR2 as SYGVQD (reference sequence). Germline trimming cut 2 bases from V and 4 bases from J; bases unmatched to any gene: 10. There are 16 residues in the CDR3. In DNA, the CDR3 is TGCGCCAGCAGTGAGAGGGTGGAAGCGGGAGAGTACGAGCAGTACTTC. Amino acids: CASSERVEAGEYEQYF.

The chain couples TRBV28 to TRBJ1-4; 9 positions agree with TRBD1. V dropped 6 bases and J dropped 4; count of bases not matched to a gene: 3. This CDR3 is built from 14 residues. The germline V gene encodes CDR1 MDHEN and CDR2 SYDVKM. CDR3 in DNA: TGTGCCAGCAGCCTGACAGGGGGTAATGAAAAACTGTTTTTT. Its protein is CASSLTGGNEKLFF.